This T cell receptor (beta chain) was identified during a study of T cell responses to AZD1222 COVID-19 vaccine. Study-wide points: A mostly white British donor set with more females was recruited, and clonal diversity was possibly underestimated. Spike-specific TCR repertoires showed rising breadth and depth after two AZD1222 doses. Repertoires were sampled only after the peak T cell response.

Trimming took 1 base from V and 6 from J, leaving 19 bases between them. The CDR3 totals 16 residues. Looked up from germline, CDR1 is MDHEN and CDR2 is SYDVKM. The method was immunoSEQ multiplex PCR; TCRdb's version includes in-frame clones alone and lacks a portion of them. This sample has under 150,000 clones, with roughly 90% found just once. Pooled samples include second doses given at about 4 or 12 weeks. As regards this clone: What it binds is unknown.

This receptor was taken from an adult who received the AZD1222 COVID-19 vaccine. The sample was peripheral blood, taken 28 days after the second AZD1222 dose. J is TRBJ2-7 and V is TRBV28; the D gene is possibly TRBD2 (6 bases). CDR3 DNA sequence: TGTGCCAGCAGTTTATCTACGGGAGCGGTGGGCTTCGAGCAGTACTTC. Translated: CASSLSTGAVGFEQYF.